The sequence of this T cell receptor beta chain was determined in a study of blood T cell repertoires in COVID-19. The overall study: The samples span acute and convalescent COVID-19 from the United States, Italy and Spain. In each case, the material was cDNA or gDNA derived from T cells, B-cell-depleted T cells, or PBMCs.

The V and J ends lost 3 bases and 9 bases respectively, with 16 bases between them. Germline CDR1 reads SGDLS; CDR2 reads YYNGEE. The CDR3 runs 14 residues. Original processing notes: Reference gene primer amplification in the assay estimated nucleated cell counts. Only in-frame clones appear in the TCRdb table, and some are missing; sequencing was by immunoSEQ multiplex PCR. V, J and clone size reflect that table, while D and trimming were determined from the DNA. The data contain some 180,000 clones, around four fifths of them singletons. Sequenced sample: peripheral blood. This sequence joins TRBV9 and TRBJ1-5; maybe TRBD1 (6 bases). The TCR originated in an elderly woman with acute or convalescent COVID-19. CDR3 amino acids: CASSAGVDSGPQHF. CDR3 nucleotides: TGTGCCAGCAGCGCAGGGGTGGATTCGGGGCCCCAGCATTTT.